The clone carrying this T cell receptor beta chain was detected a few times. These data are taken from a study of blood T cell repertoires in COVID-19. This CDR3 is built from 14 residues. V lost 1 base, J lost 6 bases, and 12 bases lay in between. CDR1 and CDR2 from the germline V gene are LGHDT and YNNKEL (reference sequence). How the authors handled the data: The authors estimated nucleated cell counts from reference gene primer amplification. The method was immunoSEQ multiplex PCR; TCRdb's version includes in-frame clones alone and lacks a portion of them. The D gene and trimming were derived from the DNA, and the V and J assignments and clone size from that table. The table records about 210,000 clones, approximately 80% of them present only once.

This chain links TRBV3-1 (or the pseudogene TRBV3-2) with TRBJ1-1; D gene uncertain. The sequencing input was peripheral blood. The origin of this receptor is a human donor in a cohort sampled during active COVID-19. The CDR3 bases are TGTGCCAGCAGCCAAGGAGCAACCCCATCTGAAGCTTTCTTT. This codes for CASSQGATPSEAFF.